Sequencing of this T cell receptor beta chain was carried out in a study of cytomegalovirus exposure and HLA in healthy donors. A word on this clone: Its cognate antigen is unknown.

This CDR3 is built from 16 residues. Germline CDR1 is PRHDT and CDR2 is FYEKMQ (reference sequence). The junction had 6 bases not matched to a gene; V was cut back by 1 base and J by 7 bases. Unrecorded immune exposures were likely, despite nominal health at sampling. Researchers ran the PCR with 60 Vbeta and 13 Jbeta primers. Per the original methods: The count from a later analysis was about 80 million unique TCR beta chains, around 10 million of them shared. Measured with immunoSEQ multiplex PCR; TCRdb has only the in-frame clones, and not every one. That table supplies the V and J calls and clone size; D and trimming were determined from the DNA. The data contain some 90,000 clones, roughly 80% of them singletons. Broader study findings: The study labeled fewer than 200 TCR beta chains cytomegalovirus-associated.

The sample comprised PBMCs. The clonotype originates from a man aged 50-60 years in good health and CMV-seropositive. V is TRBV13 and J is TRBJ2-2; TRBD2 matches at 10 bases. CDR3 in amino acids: CASSLDTSGTDGELFF. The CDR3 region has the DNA TGTGCCAGCAGCTTAGACACTAGCGGGACGGACGGGGAGCTGTTTTTT.